The source of this T cell receptor beta chain is a study of molecular identifiers for immune sequencing clone quantification. The sample holds many counts of this clonotype. V was cut by 7 bases and J by 4 bases, with 14 bases left in between. CDR3 length: 13 amino acids. The germline CDR1 and CDR2 sequences are MNHEY and SVGAGI. TCRdb analysed the PCR reads with MiXCR anew, one entry per CDR3 protein. The table lists a few hundred thousand distinct CDR3 sequences, roughly 23% of them singletons. J is TRBJ2-7 and V is TRBV6-5; D may be TRBD1 (5 bases). The sequence derives from a human donor in good health. Some libraries in this study had Jurkat cell RNA spiked in. The sample taken for sequencing was naive CD8+ T cells from blood, with Jurkat cell RNA spiked in. The subset: FACS-sorted CD8+CD4-CCR7+CD45RA+ naive T cells. The CDR3 sequence is CASMTASPYEQYF. CDR3 in DNA: TGTGCCAGCATGACAGCCTCGCCGTACGAGCAGTACTTC.